Listed here are 12 T cell receptor beta chains from one sample, sequenced in a study of graft-versus-host responses after intestinal transplantation. The method was immunoSEQ multiplex PCR; TCRdb's version includes in-frame clones alone and lacks a portion of them. The table records some 79,000 clones, about 88% of them present only once. No cognate antigen is known for these TCRs. This material consisted of unstimulated CD4+ T cells sorted from spleen or lymph node cells, taken before intestinal transplant. The receptors derive from a human donor who received an intestinal transplant.

V usage is TRBV7-8 and J usage is TRBJ1-1, with 8 bases matching TRBD1. V was clipped by 5 bases and J by 4 bases; unmatched bases: 3. Germline-derived CDR1 and CDR2 are SGHVS and FQNEAQ. There are 13 residues in the CDR3. CDR3 region: CASSDDRGTEAFF. CDR3 in DNA: TGTGCCAGCAGCGACGACAGGGGCACTGAAGCTTTCTTT.

The chain employs TRBV7-6 and TRBJ2-7, with TRBD2 as a possible D gene (5 bases). The CDR3 length is 15 residues. The germline V gene has CDR1 SGHVS and CDR2 FNYEAQ. Trimming stripped 1 base from V and 1 base from J, with 11 bases between. CDR3 nucleotide sequence: TGTGCCAGCAGCTTAGACTCTAGGGAGTCCTACGAGCAGTACTTC. Its protein is CASSLDSRESYEQYF. Full variable domain (rest looked up from reference TRBV7-6 and TRBJ2-7): GAGVSQSPRYKVTKRGQDVALRCDPISGHVSLYWYRQALGQGPEFLTYFNYEAQQDKSGLPNDRFSAERPEGSISTLTIQRTEQRDSAMYRCASSLDSRESYEQYFGPGTRLTVT.

The chain uses TRBV11-2 and TRBJ2-7, with 8 bases identical to TRBD2. The CDR3 sequence is 17 residues long. The V gene end was trimmed by 1 base and the J gene end by 2 bases; junction bases not matched to a gene: 10. Germline V gene sequence: CDR1 SGHAT, CDR2 FQNNGV. CDR3 amino acids: CASSLAPPGGLTYEQYF. DNA for the CDR3: TGTGCCAGCAGCTTAGCTCCCCCGGGGGGGCTAACCTACGAGCAGTACTTC.

The chain uses TRBV2 and TRBJ2-1; the match to TRBD2 covers 7 bases. The CDR3 is 15 amino acids. V was clipped by 4 bases and J by 3 bases; unmatched bases: 6. Looked up from germline, CDR1 is SNHLY and CDR2 is FYNNEI. CDR3 coding DNA: TGTGCCAGCAGTGCCGGGGGGTCTGGCTACAATGAGCAGTTCTTC. This encodes CASSAGGSGYNEQFF.

The chain has TRBV28 and TRBJ1-2, with 8 bases identical to TRBD1. Germline V gives CDR1 MDHEN, CDR2 SYDVKM. The CDR3 is 17 residues long. Trimming at V came to 5 bases and at J to 1 base, leaving 12 bases not matched to a gene. In DNA form, the CDR3 reads TGTGCCAGCAGTCCCAGACAGGGGAAGAGTTTTAACTATGGCTACACCTTC. Its protein product is CASSPRQGKSFNYGYTF.

The chain recombines TRBV30 with TRBJ2-7; 7 nucleotides align to TRBD1. J was trimmed by 2 bases and V by 0 bases; bases with no gene match: 7. There are 15 residues in the CDR3. The germline CDR1 and CDR2 sequences are GTSNPN and SVGIG (reference sequence). The CDR3 loop is CAWSVTGTVTYEQYF. The CDR3 DNA sequence: TGTGCCTGGAGTGTAACCGGGACAGTCACCTACGAGCAGTACTTC.

The J gene is TRBJ2-3, the V gene TRBV7-9; D gene uncertain. Germline V gene lookup returns CDR1 SEHNR and CDR2 FQNEAQ (reference sequence). Trimming removed 6 bases at V and 1 base at J, with 8 bases between. The CDR3 runs 13 residues. Here the CDR3 reads CASRSTGTDTQYF. The CDR3 bases are TGTGCCAGCAGGTCGACTGGCACAGATACGCAGTATTTT.

This clone was observed a single time. This chain links TRBV2 with TRBJ1-3; D not certain. The germline gives CDR1 SNHLY, CDR2 FYNNEI. The CDR3 length is 18 residues. Trimming stripped 6 bases from V and 2 bases from J, with 23 bases between. In DNA form, the CDR3 reads TGTGCCAGCAGGATTCCTCCGCGGCGGGGTTTAACTGGAAACACCATATATTTT. Amino acids: CASRIPPRRGLTGNTIYF.

V gene TRBV5-1 combines with J gene TRBJ1-4, with 8 bases matching TRBD1. The CDR3 has 18 amino acids. Per germline, CDR1 SGHRS and CDR2 YFSETQ. After removal of 3 bases from V and 0 bases from J, the junction contained 10 bases not matched to a gene. The CDR3 region is CASSSGTGVIATNEKLFF. The CDR3 DNA reads TGCGCCAGCAGCTCCGGGACAGGAGTTATTGCAACTAATGAAAAACTGTTTTTT.

The CDR3 sequence: CASSLWQGAREKLFF. For the CDR3, the DNA is TGTGCCAGCAGCTTGTGGCAGGGGGCGCGTGAAAAACTGTTTTTT. V gene TRBV5-8 combines with J gene TRBJ1-4; TRBD1 matches at 8 bases. V lost 1 base, J lost 7 bases, and 6 bases stayed unmatched. The CDR3 sequence is 15 residues long. Germline loops: CDR1 SGHTS, CDR2 YDEGEE.

The V call is TRBV6-5, the J call TRBJ1-4, with unresolved D. Per germline, CDR1 MNHEY and CDR2 SVGAGI. Trimming shortened V by 2 bases and J by 7 bases, and 5 bases separated the two germline ends. The CDR3 runs to 12 residues. For the CDR3, the DNA is TGTGCCAGCAGTTACCTCGGTGAAAAACTGTTTTTT. Translated, it gives CASSYLGEKLFF.

V gene TRBV28 combines with J gene TRBJ1-4; possible D gene TRBD1, 6 bases. This CDR3 comprises 13 residues. CDR1 is MDHEN, CDR2 SYDVKM, per germline. Trimming pared 7 bases from V and 5 bases from J, leaving 11 bases between. The DNA of the CDR3 is TGTGCCAGCACAGGGGCGGTGAATGAAAAACTGTTTTTT. Protein: CASTGAVNEKLFF.